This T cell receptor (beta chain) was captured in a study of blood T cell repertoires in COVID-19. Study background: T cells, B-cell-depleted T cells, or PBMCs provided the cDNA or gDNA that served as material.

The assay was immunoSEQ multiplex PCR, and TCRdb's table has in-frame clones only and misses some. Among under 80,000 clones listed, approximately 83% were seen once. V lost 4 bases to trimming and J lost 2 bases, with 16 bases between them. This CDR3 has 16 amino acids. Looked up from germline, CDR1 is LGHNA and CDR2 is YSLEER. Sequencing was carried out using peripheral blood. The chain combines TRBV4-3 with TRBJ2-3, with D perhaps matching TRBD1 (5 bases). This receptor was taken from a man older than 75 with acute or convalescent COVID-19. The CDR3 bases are TGCGCCAGCAGCCCCACTTGGGGCAGGAACACAGATACGCAGTATTTT. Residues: CASSPTWGRNTDTQYF.